Listed below are T cell receptor beta chains from one sample, sequenced in a study of blood T cell repertoires in COVID-19. Produced via immunoSEQ multiplex PCR; TCRdb's table is partial and in-frame only. The repertoire holds around 230,000 clones, with roughly 85% as singletons. Sequencing was done on a sample of PBMCs or T cells enriched from blood (not recorded which). The receptor source for this set is a woman aged 40 to 49 with acute COVID-19. CDR3s include the opening cysteine and the closing phenylalanine or tryptophan. D genes are given only for firm matches. Rows give clone size only sometimes, using once, few, many, or a class for an expanded clone.

>TRBV4-3|TRBJ2-1|TRBD2|once
TGCGCCAGCAGCCAAGGACGGCTAGCGGGAGATTACAATGAGCAGTTCTTC
CASSQGRLAGDYNEQFF
>TRBV4-1|TRBJ1-3|-|-
TGCGCCAGCAGCCCTGACGGGGGGGGAATGTTGTTCGACTCTGGAAACACCATATATTTT
CASSPDGGGMLFDSGNTIYF
>TRBV15|TRBJ1-2|TRBD1|-
TGTGCCACCAGCAGAAAAACCGGACAGGCCCAGGCGGAATATGGCTACACCTTC
CATSRKTGQAQAEYGYTF
>TRBV29-1|TRBJ2-3|-|-
TGCAGCGTCCGCGGGACTGACACTAGCACAGATACGCAGTATTTT
CSVRGTDTSTDTQYF
>TRBV20-1|TRBJ1-2|-|-
TGCAGTGCTAGTCCCAATCACTATGGCTACACCTTC
CSASPNHYGYTF
>TRBV13|TRBJ1-1|-|-
TGTGCCAGCAGCTTAGGCCAGGGGTCGAACACTGAAGCTTTCTTT
CASSLGQGSNTEAFF
>TRBV12-3/TRBV12-4|TRBJ2-3|-|-
TGTGCCAGCAGTTTTTCTGCAGATACGCAGTATTTT
CASSFSADTQYF
>TRBV7-3|TRBJ2-7|-|-
TGTGCCAGCAGCTTAGGTCCAGGGTATTCCTACGAGCAGTACTTC
CASSLGPGYSYEQYF
>TRBV11-2|TRBJ2-1|-|-
TGTGCCAGCAGCCGTGACAGCGTGTCCTACAATGAGCAGTTCTTC
CASSRDSVSYNEQFF
>TRBV24-1|TRBJ2-1|TRBD2|-
TGTGCCACCAGTGACCGGACTAGCGGGGGGACCTACAATGAGCAGTTCTTC
CATSDRTSGGTYNEQFF
>TRBV7-9|TRBJ1-2|-|-
TGTGCCAGCAGCTTGGACTACCGGGTCACCCAAGATGGCTACACCTTC
CASSLDYRVTQDGYTF
>TRBV28|TRBJ2-7|-|-
TGTGCCAGCAGTCAAGCTGCAGGGGCCCGCCCATACGAGCAGTACTTC
CASSQAAGARPYEQYF
>TRBV19|TRBJ2-2|TRBD2|-
TGTGCCAGTAGTATCAGCGGGGGTTCGAACACCGGGGAGCTGTTTTTT
CASSISGGSNTGELFF
>TRBV6-5|TRBJ1-1|TRBD1|once
TGTGCCAGCAGACCGGACAGGGCTAGGTACACTGAAGCTTTCTTT
CASRPDRARYTEAFF
>TRBV2|TRBJ1-2|TRBD1|-
TGTGCCAGCAGTGATACCCGGGACAGGGTCAACTATGGCTACACCTTC
CASSDTRDRVNYGYTF
>TRBV29-1|TRBJ2-1|TRBD2|-
TGCAGCGTGACTAGCGTTACGACGAATGAGCAGTTCTTC
CSVTSVTTNEQFF
>TRBV27|TRBJ1-2|TRBD1|-
TGTGCCAGCAGTTTGGGACAGGGTCTGGCTGGCTACACCTTC
CASSLGQGLAGYTF
>TRBV30|TRBJ1-4|-|once
TGTGCCTGGAGTGATCGAACCCTAATTGCAACTAATGAAAAACTGTTTTTT
CAWSDRTLIATNEKLFF
>TRBV14|TRBJ2-4|-|-
TGTGCCAGCAGCCAGACAAGCTGGAGGATAGCCAAAAACATTCAGTACTTC
CASSQTSWRIAKNIQYF
>TRBV19|TRBJ2-1|TRBD2|-
TGTGCCAGTAAGACTAGCGGGGAGGTCAATGAGCAGTTCTTC
CASKTSGEVNEQFF
>TRBV6-2/TRBV6-3|TRBJ1-2|TRBD1|-
TGTGCCAGCAGTCTCCGGGACAGGGGATTCTATGGCTACACCTTC
CASSLRDRGFYGYTF
>TRBV6-5|TRBJ1-1|-|-
TGTGCCAGCATATTGGACGGGGTGAACACTGAAGCTTTCTTT
CASILDGVNTEAFF
>TRBV5-1|TRBJ1-2|-|-
TGCGCCAGCAGCTTGGATGCGGCATTAAACTATGGCTACACCTTC
CASSLDAALNYGYTF
>TRBV7-9|TRBJ2-1|-|-
TGTGCCAGCAGCTTAGGTCCTTACAATGAGCAGTTCTTC
CASSLGPYNEQFF
>TRBV20-1|TRBJ1-1|-|-
TGCAGTGCTAGAGCAAACACTGAAGCTTTCTTT
CSARANTEAFF
>TRBV9|TRBJ1-2|TRBD1|-
TGTGCCAGCAGCTTTGACAGGGAGAGTGGCTACACCTTC
CASSFDRESGYTF
>TRBV30|TRBJ2-1|-|-
TGTGCCTGGAGCCGACGGGACTCCTACAATGAGCAGTTCTTC
CAWSRRDSYNEQFF
>TRBV30|TRBJ1-2|TRBD1|-
TGTGCCTGGAGTGTAAACAGGGGACAGTATGGCTACACCTTC
CAWSVNRGQYGYTF
>TRBV30|TRBJ1-5|TRBD1|-
TGTGCCTGGATGGCCGGGACAGGGATTAGCAATCAGCCCCAGCATTTT
CAWMAGTGISNQPQHF
>TRBV5-8|TRBJ1-1|-|-
TGTGCCAGCAGCGGAGGCTACAGGGCCACTGAAGCTTTCTTT
CASSGGYRATEAFF
>TRBV6-5|TRBJ1-3|-|-
TGTGCCAGCAGTTATGCGCGGGGAGGCACAAACACCATATATTTT
CASSYARGGTNTIYF
>TRBV11-3|TRBJ1-5|TRBD1|-
TGTGCCAGCAGTATCGACAGGGGGCTTTATAGCAATCAGCCCCAGCATTTT
CASSIDRGLYSNQPQHF
>TRBV29-1|TRBJ2-2|TRBD2|-
TGCAGCGTTGATTCTAGCGGGGGGGAGGACACCGGGGAGCTGTTTTTT
CSVDSSGGEDTGELFF
>TRBV5-5|TRBJ1-6|-|few
TGTGCCAGCAGATCATCGACAAATCCTGCCTCACCCCTCCACTTT
CASRSSTNPASPLHF
>TRBV27|TRBJ2-7|-|-
TGTGCCAGCAGTTCTTCTGCGGCGACGCTCTACGAGCAGTACTTC
CASSSSAATLYEQYF
>TRBV6-5|TRBJ1-4|-|-
TGTGCCAGCAGTTTGGGGCGGGGAAGAACTAATGAAAAACTGTTTTTT
CASSLGRGRTNEKLFF
>TRBV23-1|TRBJ1-5|-|-
TGCGCCAGCAGTCAATTGAGGAGGGGAAAGGGGAAAATCAATCAGCCCCAGCATTTT
CASSQLRRGKGKINQPQHF
>TRBV2|TRBJ2-1|TRBD2|-
TGTGCCAGCAGTGGAAGCGGGGGCTCCTACAATGAGCAGTTCTTC
CASSGSGGSYNEQFF
>TRBV7-2|TRBJ2-2|TRBD1|once
TGTGCCAGCAGCTTTATTCGAGACAGGGTTAACACCGGGGAGCTGTTTTTT
CASSFIRDRVNTGELFF
>TRBV2|TRBJ1-5|-|-
TGTGCCAGCAGTCAGGGAAGCAATCAGCCCCAGCATTTT
CASSQGSNQPQHF
>TRBV27|TRBJ2-5|-|-
TGTGCCAGCAGTTTAAGCCAAGGGGGCCAAGAGACCCAGTACTTC
CASSLSQGGQETQYF
>TRBV25-1|TRBJ2-1|TRBD1|-
TGTGCCAGCAGTGGTAGAGACAGGGGTATGCCTTCCTACAATGAGCAGTTCTTC
CASSGRDRGMPSYNEQFF
>TRBV5-1|TRBJ2-5|-|-
TGCGCCAGCAGCTTACGGGGTTTGGGAGAGACCCAGTACTTC
CASSLRGLGETQYF
>TRBV19|TRBJ1-6|-|few
TGTGCCAGTAGTACTCAGGGGTCCGATTCACCCCTCCACTTT
CASSTQGSDSPLHF
>TRBV7-7|TRBJ2-1|TRBD1|-
TGTGCTAGCAGCCTTTCGACAGGGATCCATGAGCAGTTCTTC
CASSLSTGIHEQFF
>TRBV19|TRBJ1-2|-|once
TGTGCCAGTAGTTTCGGGATTCTTTATGGCTACACCTTC
CASSFGILYGYTF
>TRBV11-2|TRBJ2-3|-|-
TGTGCCAGCAGTTTATGGGTAGGGACAAGCACAGATACGCAGTATTTT
CASSLWVGTSTDTQYF
>TRBV2|TRBJ1-2|-|-
TGTGCCAGCAGTCCGTCCGGAGCTAACTATGGCTACACCTTC
CASSPSGANYGYTF
>TRBV3-1/TRBV3-2|TRBJ1-2|-|-
TGTGCCAGCAGCCGGACAGATAACTATGGCTACACCTTC
CASSRTDNYGYTF
>TRBV6-5|TRBJ1-6|-|once
TGTGCCAGCCTGTTGGCCGACTCCTATAATTCACCCCTCCACTTT
CASLLADSYNSPLHF
>TRBV15|TRBJ2-3|-|-
TGTGCCACCAGCAGAGGAGGACAAGGCACAGATACGCAGTATTTT
CATSRGGQGTDTQYF
>TRBV5-6|TRBJ2-7|-|-
TGTGCCAGCAGCTTAACGGGCAGGCGGGTCGAGCAGTACTTC
CASSLTGRRVEQYF
>TRBV29-1|TRBJ1-2|TRBD1|once
TGCAGCGTTGCCGGGACAGATAACTATGGCTACACCTTC
CSVAGTDNYGYTF
>TRBV18|TRBJ1-6|TRBD1|few
TGTGCCAGCTCACCACTATCGCAGGACAGGGGGTATAATTCACCCCTCCACTTT
CASSPLSQDRGYNSPLHF